These 19 T cell receptor beta chains were sequenced from one sample in a study of cytomegalovirus exposure and HLA in healthy donors. The PCR made use of 60 Vbeta and 13 Jbeta primers. Only in-frame clones appear in the TCRdb table, and some are missing; sequencing was by immunoSEQ multiplex PCR. Among over 100,000 clones, over 60% were seen once, and the ten largest hold less than 9%. What was sequenced was PBMCs. The receptors were gathered from a woman aged 40-49 years in good health and CMV-seropositive.

This clone has only a few counts. The chain has TRBV25-1 and TRBJ1-4; 7 nucleotides agree with TRBD1. This CDR3 contains 18 residues. The junction had 7 bases not matched to a gene; V was cut back by 0 bases and J by 0 bases. The germline V gene encodes CDR1 MGHDK and CDR2 SYGVNS. The CDR3, as DNA: TGTGCCAGCAGTGAATATAGGGACAGCCTTGCAACTAATGAAAAACTGTTTTTT. It is translated as CASSEYRDSLATNEKLFF.

CDR3 coding DNA: TGTGCCAGCAGCGTAGTGACAGCAAATATGAACACTGAAGCTTTCTTT. This translates into CASSVVTANMNTEAFF. This chain connects TRBV9 to TRBJ1-1; D might be TRBD1 (5 bases). Germline V gives CDR1 SGDLS, CDR2 YYNGEE. V lost 0 bases, J lost 0 bases, and 12 bases lay in between. The CDR3 length is 16 residues.

The chain combines TRBV11-3 with TRBJ2-1, with 8 bases aligning to TRBD1. The CDR3 has 18 amino acids. Germline assignment: CDR1 SGHNT and CDR2 YENEEA. V lost 2 bases to trimming and J lost 6 bases; unmatched junction nucleotides: 15. The CDR3 loop is CASSLSGGSRGPRNEQFF. CDR3 sequence (DNA): TGTGCCAGCAGCTTAAGTGGGGGAAGCAGGGGGCCGCGCAATGAGCAGTTCTTC.

This clone was picked up one time. The gene calls are TRBV7-6 and TRBJ2-3; D call uncertain. Germline V gene data show CDR1 as SGHVS and CDR2 as FNYEAQ. The length of the CDR3 is 13 residues. Trimming took 4 bases from V and 6 from J, leaving 11 bases between them. DNA of the CDR3: TGTGCCAGCAGCTCCCCCCCCGGGGATACGCAGTATTTT. It is translated as CASSSPPGDTQYF. Full variable domain (remainder filled in from reference TRBV7-6 and TRBJ2-3): GAGVSQSPRYKVTKRGQDVALRCDPISGHVSLYWYRQALGQGPEFLTYFNYEAQQDKSGLPNDRFSAERPEGSISTLTIQRTEQRDSAMYRCASSSPPGDTQYFGPGTRLTVL.

V usage is TRBV10-2 and J usage is TRBJ2-2, with 8 bases that match TRBD1. This CDR3 spans 13 amino acids. Trimming cost V 6 bases and J 4 bases; bases outside gene matches: 1. Per germline, CDR1 WSHSY and CDR2 SAAADI. Here the CDR3 DNA reads TGCGCCAGCAGAACAGGGGGCACCGGGGAGCTGTTTTTT. Translating gives CASRTGGTGELFF.

This clone was seen only once. The J gene is TRBJ2-1, the V gene TRBV5-4; 9 positions match TRBD2. The CDR3 contains 16 residues. Unmatched junction bases numbered 11, after V lost 1 base and J lost 9 bases. Germline loops: CDR1 SGHNT, CDR2 YYREEE (reference sequence). This CDR3 is CASSLPGVAGAGEQFF. CDR3 DNA: TGTGCCAGCAGCTTGCCGGGGGTAGCGGGAGCTGGTGAGCAGTTCTTC.

The rearrangement links TRBV7-8 to TRBJ1-3; 7 bases map to TRBD1. Trimming took 5 bases from V and 2 from J; bases not matched to a gene: 6. The CDR3 sequence is 15 residues long. The V gene's germline CDR1 is SGHVS and CDR2 FQNEAQ. CDR3 protein: CASSDATGAGNTIYF. The CDR3 bases are TGTGCCAGCAGCGACGCAACAGGGGCTGGAAACACCATATATTTT.

V usage is TRBV7-2 and J usage is TRBJ1-4; 9 bases line up with TRBD1. Germline V gene sequence: CDR1 SGHTA, CDR2 FQGNSA. This CDR3 has 14 residues. Losses at the gene ends were 5 bases for V and 7 bases for J; bases not matched to a gene: 5. The CDR3, as DNA: TGTGCCAGCAGCCAGGGACAGGGTGGTGAAAAACTGTTTTTT. Amino acid sequence: CASSQGQGGEKLFF.

The CDR3 protein is CASSIGQGNSPLHF. The CDR3 region has the DNA TGTGCCAGCAGCATCGGACAGGGTAATTCACCCCTCCACTTT. V usage is TRBV13 and J usage is TRBJ1-6, with 8 bases aligning to TRBD1. The CDR3 covers 14 residues. V dropped 5 bases and J dropped 6; count of bases not matched to a gene: 3. The germline V gene encodes CDR1 PRHDT and CDR2 FYEKMQ (reference sequence).

The V and J genes are TRBV4-1 and TRBJ2-5; a possible D gene is TRBD2 (6 bases). The germline V and J ends were trimmed by 1 base and 4 bases, with 13 bases remaining between them. This CDR3 region has 15 residues. CDR1 MGHRA and CDR2 YSYEKL come from the germline V gene. The CDR3 region has the DNA TGCGCCAGCAGCCAAGCCTCAGGGAGGATAGAGACCCAGTACTTC. This codes for CASSQASGRIETQYF.

This clone has more than one count but fewer than ten. This rearrangement joins TRBV2 to TRBJ2-2, with 13 bases matching TRBD2. CDR1 and CDR2 (germline): SNHLY, FYNNEI. V shed 5 bases, J shed 6 bases, and the junction held 6 bases outside the gene matches. The CDR3 sequence is 16 residues long. The CDR3 region is CASSTSGGASAGELFF. DNA of the CDR3: TGTGCCAGCAGTACTAGCGGGGGGGCCTCCGCCGGGGAGCTGTTTTTT.

The chain is built from TRBV7-9 and TRBJ2-7, with 7 bases identical to TRBD2. The germline gives CDR1 SEHNR, CDR2 FQNEAQ (reference sequence). V lost 2 bases to trimming and J lost 0 bases; unmatched junction nucleotides: 1. CDR3 length: 14 amino acids. For the CDR3, the DNA is TGTGCCAGCAGCTTAAGCGGGATCTCCTACGAGCAGTACTTC. Its translation is CASSLSGISYEQYF.

The J gene is TRBJ1-4, the V gene TRBV2; no definite D call. Germline V gives CDR1 SNHLY, CDR2 FYNNEI. Trimming stripped 8 bases from V and 3 bases from J, with 10 bases between. This CDR3 comprises 13 residues. The CDR3 sequence: CASLTWPNEKLFF. The CDR3 DNA is TGTGCCAGCCTGACATGGCCTAATGAAAAACTGTTTTTT.

The sample holds a few counts of this clone. This chain joins TRBV7-8 and TRBJ2-5; 7 bases are shared with TRBD1. V was clipped by 5 bases and J by 5 bases; unmatched bases: 17. Germline CDR1 is SGHVS and CDR2 is FQNEAQ. The CDR3 totals 17 residues. The CDR3 DNA is TGTGCCAGCAGCCTGCTACTGACAGGGTGGGATTTCGAGACCCAGTACTTC. It translates to CASSLLLTGWDFETQYF.

The J gene is TRBJ2-1, the V gene TRBV19; the D gene is possibly TRBD2 (5 bases). This CDR3 spans 13 amino acids. The ends were cut back, 5 bases at V and 7 bases at J, with 12 bases in the middle. CDR1 is LNHDA, CDR2 SQIVND, per germline (reference sequence). The CDR3 DNA reads as TGTGCCAGTAGTCCCTTGGGCGGGAATGAGCAGTTCTTC. It is translated as CASSPLGGNEQFF.

This sequence joins TRBV5-1 and TRBJ2-5, with 10 bases aligning to TRBD2. CDR3 size: 15 residues. V was pared by 1 base and J by 5 bases, with 5 bases of the junction left unmatched. The germline gives CDR1 SGHRS, CDR2 YFSETQ. CDR3 DNA: TGCGCCAGCAGCTTGACTAGCGGGGATGGTGAGACCCAGTACTTC. Amino acids: CASSLTSGDGETQYF. Based on the CDR3 plus reference TRBV5-1 and TRBJ2-5, the full variable domain is KAGVTQTPRYLIKTRGQQVTLSCSPISGHRSVSWYQQTPGQGLQFLFEYFSETQRNKGNFPGRFSGRQFSNSRSEMNVSTLELGDSALYLCASSLTSGDGETQYFGPGTRLLVL.

This clone was counted only a few times. The chain has TRBV5-1 and TRBJ2-3, with 7 nucleotides matching TRBD2. J was trimmed by 2 bases and V by 4 bases; bases with no gene match: 10. The CDR3 totals 16 residues. The germline V gene encodes CDR1 SGHRS and CDR2 YFSETQ. The CDR3 protein is CASSQTSVPLTDTQYF. The CDR3 coding sequence is TGCGCCAGCAGCCAAACTAGCGTCCCTCTCACAGATACGCAGTATTTT.

V usage is TRBV27 and J usage is TRBJ2-7, with 11 bases identical to TRBD1. The CDR3 spans 17 residues. The germline V gene encodes CDR1 MNHEY and CDR2 SMNVEV (reference sequence). Unmatched junction bases numbered 14, after V lost 7 bases and J lost 3 bases. The CDR3: CASKKKLDRGRDYEQYF. The CDR3 coding sequence is TGTGCCAGCAAGAAGAAGTTGGACAGGGGGCGCGACTACGAGCAGTACTTC.

This chain joins TRBV5-1 and TRBJ2-5; 8 bases are a match to TRBD1. The J call is in doubt because the DNA end fits TRBJ2-7 better. The CDR3 runs 13 residues. CDR1 and CDR2 (germline): SGHRS, YFSETQ. CDR3 sequence reads: CASSTGQVYEQYF. Here the CDR3 DNA reads TGCGCCAGCAGCACGGGACAGGTCTACGAGCAGTACTTC.